This record concerns one T cell receptor (beta chain) sequence. The antigen this receptor binds is unknown. No much larger clone exists at a distance of one base, and base qualities are not known. This sample is part of a study of blood T cell repertoires in COVID-19 (dated by TCRdb to the early 2020s). The study in broad terms: Collaborator samples came from the United States, Italy and Spain and covered acute and convalescent phases of COVID-19. The material from the prospective study consisted of cDNA or gDNA derived from T cells, B-cell-depleted T cells, or PBMCs. Deeply sampled blood TCRbeta repertoires from subjects exposed to, actively infected with, or recovered from COVID-19 were included in the dataset. The repertoires were released in a freely available public database intended as a resource for research on the immune response to SARS-CoV-2. The samples were drawn from two sources: the first 160 participants of the ongoing ImmuneRACE study, and 1,254 subjects contributed by 6 global collaborators. The sample metadata nearly always contained a de-identified subject ID, COVID-19 status, age in years and sex. Where available, HLA class I and class II types were obtained from metadata supplied by the sample provider rather than from assay-based typing.

CDR1 and CDR2, per the germline V gene, are SGHDT and YYEEEE. A distance of 6 bases separates the germline ends of V and J, which lose 1 base and 1 base respectively. The CDR3 covers 14 residues, taking in both the cysteine and the phenylalanine. Of all the DNA, just the CDR3 is kept, 42 bases in frame from base 1. TCRbeta CDR3 regions were amplified from genomic DNA using the immunoSEQ Assay, a bias-controlled multiplex PCR. The source study handled its data this way. Nucleated cell counts per sample were estimated from amplification of reference gene primers within the assay. To quantify the absolute abundance of each unique TCRbeta CDR3 rearrangement, sequence reads were collapsed and filtered. Productive Simpson clonality was computed per sample as the square root of Simpson's diversity index over productive rearrangements. TCRdb limited this immuneACCESS table to in-frame rearrangements with V and J called. A share of clones is missing; checked studies link under half to unresolved V genes, and the rest is unexplained. V, J and clone size are those of that table, while D and trimming were read from the DNA. The sample data list about 400,000 clones, and around nine tenths of these were observed just once. The ten largest make up over 0.9% of the sample.

Overall results and qualifications from the work: How much clinical and demographic metadata was included differed by source and by participant, and the metadata was provided uncurated.

In the prospective study, participants were roughly 18 to 100 years old, resided in about two dozen geographic areas of the United States, and were enrolled through a virtual design. To assign participants to cohorts, the prospective study relied on clinical history that participants themselves reported in a screening survey and a study questionnaire. Each participant in the prospective study had whole blood, serum and a nasopharyngeal or oropharyngeal swab collected by mobile phlebotomists. Additional blood draws and questionnaires over an approximately two-month period could optionally be provided by prospective study participants. Prospective study blood samples were shipped either frozen or at room temperature before DNA extraction.

This receptor was obtained from a woman aged 30 to 39 with acute COVID-19. The chain is made from TRBV5-6 and TRBJ1-5; the D gene is perhaps TRBD1, from 6 matching bases. The sample taken for sequencing was PBMCs or T cells enriched from blood (not recorded which). The DNA sequence is given as TGTGCCAGCAGCTTGAGGGGGAGCAATCAGCCCCAGCATTTT. It encodes CASSLRGSNQPQHF.